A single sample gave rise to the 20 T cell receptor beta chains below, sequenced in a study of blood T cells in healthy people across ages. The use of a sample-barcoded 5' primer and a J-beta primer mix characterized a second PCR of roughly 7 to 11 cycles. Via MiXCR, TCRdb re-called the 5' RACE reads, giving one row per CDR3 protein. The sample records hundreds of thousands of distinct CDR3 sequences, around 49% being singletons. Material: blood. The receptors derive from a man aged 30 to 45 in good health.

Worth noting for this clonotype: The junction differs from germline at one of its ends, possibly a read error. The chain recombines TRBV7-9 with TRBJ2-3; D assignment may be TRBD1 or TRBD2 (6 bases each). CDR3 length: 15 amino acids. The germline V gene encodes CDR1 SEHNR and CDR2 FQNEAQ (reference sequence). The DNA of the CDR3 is TGCGCCAGCAGCCAGGGGACTGGGGGCACAGATACGCAGTATTTT. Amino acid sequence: CASSQGTGGTDTQYF.

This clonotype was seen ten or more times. The CDR3 reads CASSLHQGTGEKLFF. As DNA, the CDR3 is TGTGCCAGCAGCCTACACCAGGGGACGGGGGAAAAACTGTTTTTT. The chain joins TRBV4-2 to TRBJ1-4; the D gene is possibly TRBD1 (6 bases). The CDR3 totals 15 residues. Germline CDR1 is LGHNA and CDR2 is YNFKEQ. Between the trimmed V and J ends, which lost 4 bases and 8 bases, there was a span of 17 bases.

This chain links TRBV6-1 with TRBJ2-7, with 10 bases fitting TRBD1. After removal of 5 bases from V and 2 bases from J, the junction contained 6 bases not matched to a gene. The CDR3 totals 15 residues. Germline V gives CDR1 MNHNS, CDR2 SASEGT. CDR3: CASSKDRGRPYEQYF. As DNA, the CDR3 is TGTGCCAGCAGTAAAGACAGGGGGCGGCCCTACGAGCAGTACTTC.

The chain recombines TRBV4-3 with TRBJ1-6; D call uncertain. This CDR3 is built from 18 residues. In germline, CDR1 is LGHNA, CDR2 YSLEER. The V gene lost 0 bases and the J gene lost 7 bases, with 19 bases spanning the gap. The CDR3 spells CASSQDPVAGPLNSPLHF. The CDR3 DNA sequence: TGCGCCAGCAGCCAAGACCCAGTAGCAGGTCCGCTGAATTCACCCCTCCACTTT.

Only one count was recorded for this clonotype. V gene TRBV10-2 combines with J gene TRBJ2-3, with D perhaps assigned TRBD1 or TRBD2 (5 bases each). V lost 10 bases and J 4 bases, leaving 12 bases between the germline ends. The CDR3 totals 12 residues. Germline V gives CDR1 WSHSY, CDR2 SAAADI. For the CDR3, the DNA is TGCGCCACCCGGGACCCTGCAGATACGCAGTATTTT. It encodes CATRDPADTQYF.

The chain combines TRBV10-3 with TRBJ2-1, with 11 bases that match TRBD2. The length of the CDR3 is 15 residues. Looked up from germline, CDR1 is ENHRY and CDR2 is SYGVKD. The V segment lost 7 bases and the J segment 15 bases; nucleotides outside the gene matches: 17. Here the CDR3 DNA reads TGTGCCATCAAGACGACTAGCGGGATTGTGGATGAGTGGTTCTTC. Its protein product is CAIKTTSGIVDEWFF.

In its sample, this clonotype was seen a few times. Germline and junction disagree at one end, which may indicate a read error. The CDR3 region has the DNA TGTACCAGCAGCCAAGTGGGCGGGGGGAACTCCTACAATGAGCAGTTCTTC. It is translated as CTSSQVGGGNSYNEQFF. The chain has TRBV4-2 and TRBJ2-1; 8 bases agree with TRBD2. The germline gives CDR1 LGHNA, CDR2 YNFKEQ. This CDR3 contains 17 residues.

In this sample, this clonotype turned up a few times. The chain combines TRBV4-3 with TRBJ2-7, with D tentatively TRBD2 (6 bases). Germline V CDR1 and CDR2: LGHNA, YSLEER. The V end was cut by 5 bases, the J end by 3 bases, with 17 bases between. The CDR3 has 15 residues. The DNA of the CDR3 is TGCGCCAGCAGCGGATCCCCCGGGGGTCTCTACGAGCAGTACTTC. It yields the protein CASSGSPGGLYEQYF.

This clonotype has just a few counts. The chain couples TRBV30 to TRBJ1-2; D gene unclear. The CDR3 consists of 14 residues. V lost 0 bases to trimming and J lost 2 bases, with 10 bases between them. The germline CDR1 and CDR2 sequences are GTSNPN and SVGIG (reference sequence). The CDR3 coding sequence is TGTGCCTGGAGTGTCCGGACCCGGAACTATGGCTACACCTTC. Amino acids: CAWSVRTRNYGYTF.

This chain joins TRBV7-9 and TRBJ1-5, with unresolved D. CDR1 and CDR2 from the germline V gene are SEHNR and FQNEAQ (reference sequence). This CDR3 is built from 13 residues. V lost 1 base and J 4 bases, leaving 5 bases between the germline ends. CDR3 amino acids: CASSLVLNQPQHF. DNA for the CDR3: TGTGCCAGCAGCTTAGTGCTTAATCAGCCCCAGCATTTT.

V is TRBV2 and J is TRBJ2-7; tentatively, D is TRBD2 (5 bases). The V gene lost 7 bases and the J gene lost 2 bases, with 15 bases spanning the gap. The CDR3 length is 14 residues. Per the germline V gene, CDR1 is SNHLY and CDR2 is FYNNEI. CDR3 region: CASTTREDPYEQYF. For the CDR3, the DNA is TGTGCCAGCACTACTCGGGAAGATCCCTACGAGCAGTACTTC.

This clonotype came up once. In DNA form, the CDR3 reads TGCGCCAGCAGCCAAGGGGGGGTTTTCTACAATGAGCAGTACTTC. It translates to CASSQGGVFYNEQYF. The V call is TRBV4-1, the J call TRBJ2-5; perhaps TRBD2 as D (6 bases). The V and J ends lost 1 base and 11 bases respectively, with 20 bases between them. The CDR3 totals 15 residues. CDR1 is MGHRA and CDR2 is YSYEKL in the germline V gene.

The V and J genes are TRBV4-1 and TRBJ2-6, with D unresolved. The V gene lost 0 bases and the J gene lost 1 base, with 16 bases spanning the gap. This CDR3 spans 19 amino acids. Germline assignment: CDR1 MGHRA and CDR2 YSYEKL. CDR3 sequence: CASSQDKQGKVSGANVLTF. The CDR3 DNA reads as TGCGCCAGCAGCCAAGATAAGCAAGGGAAGGTTTCTGGGGCCAACGTCCTGACTTTC.

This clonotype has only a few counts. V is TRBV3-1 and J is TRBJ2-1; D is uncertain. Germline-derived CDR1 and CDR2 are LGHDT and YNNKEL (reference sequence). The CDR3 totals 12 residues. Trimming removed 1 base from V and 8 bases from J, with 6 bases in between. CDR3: CASSQVADEQFF. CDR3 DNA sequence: TGTGCCAGCAGCCAAGTCGCCGATGAGCAGTTCTTC.

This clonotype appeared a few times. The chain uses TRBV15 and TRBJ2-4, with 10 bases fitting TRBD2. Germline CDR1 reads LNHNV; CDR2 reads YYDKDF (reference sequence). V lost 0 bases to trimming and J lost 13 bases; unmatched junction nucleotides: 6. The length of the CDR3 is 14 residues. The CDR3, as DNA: TGTGCCACCAGCAGAGAAGCTAGCGGGGGTGTGCAGTACTTC. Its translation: CATSREASGGVQYF.

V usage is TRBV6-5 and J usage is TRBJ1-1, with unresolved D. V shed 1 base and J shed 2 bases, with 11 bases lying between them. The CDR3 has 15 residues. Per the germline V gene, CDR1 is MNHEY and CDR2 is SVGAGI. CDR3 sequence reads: CASSYLYEFNTEAFF. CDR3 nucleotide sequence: TGTGCCAGCAGTTACTTATACGAATTCAACACTGAAGCTTTCTTT.

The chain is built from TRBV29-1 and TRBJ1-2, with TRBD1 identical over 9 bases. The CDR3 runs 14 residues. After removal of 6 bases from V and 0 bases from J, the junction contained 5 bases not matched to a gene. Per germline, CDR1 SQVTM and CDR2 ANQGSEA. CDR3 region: CSVTDRGANYGYTF. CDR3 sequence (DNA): TGCAGCGTCACGGACAGGGGAGCTAACTATGGCTACACCTTC.

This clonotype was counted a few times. This CDR3 is CASSQPGQGREKLFF. DNA for the CDR3: TGTGCCAGCAGCCAACCGGGACAGGGGAGAGAAAAACTGTTTTTT. The chain is built from TRBV3-1 and TRBJ1-4, with 10 bases matching TRBD1. The J segment lost 8 bases and the V segment lost 2 bases, leaving 5 bases of the junction unmatched. The CDR3 runs 15 residues. The V gene's germline CDR1 is LGHDT and CDR2 YNNKEL (reference sequence).

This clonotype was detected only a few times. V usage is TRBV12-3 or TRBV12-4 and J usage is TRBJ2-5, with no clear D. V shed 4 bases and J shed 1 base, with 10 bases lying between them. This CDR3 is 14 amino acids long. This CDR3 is CASSSPGSQETQYF. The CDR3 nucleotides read TGTGCCAGCAGTTCCCCTGGCTCCCAAGAGACCCAGTACTTC.

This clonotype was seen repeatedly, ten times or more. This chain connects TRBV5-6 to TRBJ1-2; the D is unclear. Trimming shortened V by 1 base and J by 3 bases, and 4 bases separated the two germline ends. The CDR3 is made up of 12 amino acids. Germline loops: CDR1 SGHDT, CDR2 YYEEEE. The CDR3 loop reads CASSLRDYGYTF. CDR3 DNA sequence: TGTGCCAGCAGCTTGCGGGACTATGGCTACACCTTC.